Each of the 4 T cell receptor beta chains below was sequenced from the same sample in a study of cytomegalovirus exposure and HLA in healthy donors. Vbeta (60) and Jbeta (13) primers were used in the PCR. Sequenced by immunoSEQ multiplex PCR; TCRdb stores in-frame clones only, minus some. The data contain about 170,000 clones, about 59% of them singletons. Input material: PBMCs. All receptors derive from a man between 40 and 49 years old in good health and CMV-seronegative.

The rearrangement joins TRBV5-1 to TRBJ2-7; 8 nucleotides agree with TRBD2. Germline assignment: CDR1 SGHRS and CDR2 YFSETQ. The CDR3 runs 14 residues. V lost 4 bases and J lost 3; bases outside the gene matches: 6. This chain's CDR3 is CASSRTSLIYEQYF. For the CDR3, the DNA is TGCGCCAGCAGCCGGACTAGCCTAATCTACGAGCAGTACTTC.

The table lists this clone with a few counts. V gene TRBV13 combines with J gene TRBJ1-1; TRBD1 matches at 11 bases. This CDR3 has 18 residues. J gave up 4 bases and V 5 bases, and 15 bases lay outside the gene matches. CDR1 and CDR2 from the germline V gene are PRHDT and FYEKMQ (reference sequence). As DNA, the CDR3 is TGTGCCAGCAGCGTACGCCCGGGACAGGGGGGAATTGGCACTGAAGCTTTCTTT. It is translated as CASSVRPGQGGIGTEAFF.

The rearrangement links TRBV4-3 to TRBJ2-2; the D is unclear. The V gene lost 0 bases and the J gene lost 7 bases, with 9 bases spanning the gap. CDR1 is LGHNA, CDR2 YSLEER, per germline. This CDR3 is built from 14 residues. The CDR3 DNA sequence: TGCGCCAGCAGCCAAGATGCAACTGACGGGGAGCTGTTTTTT. It is translated as CASSQDATDGELFF.

This clone was counted between two and nine times. The V call is TRBV21-1, the J call TRBJ2-5; the table's D call of TRBD2 was not tested on the DNA. TRBV21-1 represents a pseudogene. This CDR3 is built from 17 residues. CDR3 region: CASSKVGTSGSQETQYF. In DNA, the CDR3 is TGTGCCAGCAGCAAAGTGGGGACTAGCGGATCCCAAGAGACCCAGTACTTC.